This T cell receptor beta chain emerged from a study of lymphopenia after photon versus proton radiotherapy. Study results and limitations: Survival link was tested only in deceased patients; proton benefit remains a possibility.

For this clone: Its cognate antigen is unknown.

The data were produced by immunoSEQ multiplex PCR, yet TCRdb's version contains in-frame clones alone and is incomplete. Counted here are roughly 25,000 clones, roughly nine tenths occurring once; the ten biggest clones make up 0.75% to 0.9%. The CDR3 has 17 residues. The germline V gene has CDR1 MNHNS and CDR2 SASEGT. Trimming at V came to 1 base and at J to 4 bases, leaving 10 bases not matched to a gene. This clonotype originated in a woman aged 45-60 years with cholangiocarcinoma. The chain carries TRBV6-1 and TRBJ2-1; 7 positions match TRBD1. The material was peripheral blood, obtained from a patient treated with photon-based radiotherapy. CDR3 DNA: TGTGCCAGCAGTGAAGAGGCGGGCGGACAGGAATACAATGAGCAGTTCTTC. This codes for CASSEEAGGQEYNEQFF.